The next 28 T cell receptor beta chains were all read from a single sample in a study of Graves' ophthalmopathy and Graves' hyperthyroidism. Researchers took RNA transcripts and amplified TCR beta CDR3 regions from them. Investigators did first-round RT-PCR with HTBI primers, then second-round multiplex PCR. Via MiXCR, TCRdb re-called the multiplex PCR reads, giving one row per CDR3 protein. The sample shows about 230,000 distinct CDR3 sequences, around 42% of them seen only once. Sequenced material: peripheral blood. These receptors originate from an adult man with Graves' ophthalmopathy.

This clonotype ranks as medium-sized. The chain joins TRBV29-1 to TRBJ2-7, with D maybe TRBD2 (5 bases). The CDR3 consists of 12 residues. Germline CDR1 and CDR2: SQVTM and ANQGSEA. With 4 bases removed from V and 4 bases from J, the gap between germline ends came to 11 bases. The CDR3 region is CSVVQRSYEQYF. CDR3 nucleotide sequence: TGCAGCGTTGTCCAGCGGAGTTACGAGCAGTACTTC.

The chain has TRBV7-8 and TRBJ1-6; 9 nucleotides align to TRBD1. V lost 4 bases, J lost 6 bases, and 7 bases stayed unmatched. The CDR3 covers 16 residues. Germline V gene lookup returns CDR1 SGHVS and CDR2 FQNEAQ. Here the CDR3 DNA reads TGTGCCAGCAGCTCGGGACAGGGAGGCGTTAATTCACCCCTCCACTTT. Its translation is CASSSGQGGVNSPLHF.

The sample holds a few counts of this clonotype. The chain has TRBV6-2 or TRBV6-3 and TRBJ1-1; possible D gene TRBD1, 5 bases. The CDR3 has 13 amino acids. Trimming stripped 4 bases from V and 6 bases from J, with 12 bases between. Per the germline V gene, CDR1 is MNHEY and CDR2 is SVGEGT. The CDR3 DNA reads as TGTGCCAGCAGTTGGAACAGGCGCCCTGAAGCTTTCTTT. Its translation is CASSWNRRPEAFF.

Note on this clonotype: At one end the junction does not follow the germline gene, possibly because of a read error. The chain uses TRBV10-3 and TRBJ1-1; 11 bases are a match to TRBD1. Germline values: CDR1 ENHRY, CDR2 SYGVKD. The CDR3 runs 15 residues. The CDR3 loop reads CASSEEGQGGTEAFF. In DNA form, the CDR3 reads TGTGCCAGCAGTGAAGAGGGACAGGGGGGCACTGAAGCTTTCTTT.

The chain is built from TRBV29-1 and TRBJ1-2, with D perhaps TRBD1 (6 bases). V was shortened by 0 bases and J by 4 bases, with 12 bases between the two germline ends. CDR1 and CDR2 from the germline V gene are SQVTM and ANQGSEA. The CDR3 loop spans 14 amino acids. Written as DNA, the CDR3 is TGCAGCGTTGAAGATTCACAGGGTTTCTATGGCTACACCTTC. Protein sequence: CSVEDSQGFYGYTF.

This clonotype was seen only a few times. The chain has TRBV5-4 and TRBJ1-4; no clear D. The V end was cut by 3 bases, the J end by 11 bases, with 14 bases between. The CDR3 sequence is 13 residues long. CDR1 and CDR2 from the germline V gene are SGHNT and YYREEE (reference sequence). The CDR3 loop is CASSYSRTDKLFF. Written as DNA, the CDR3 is TGTGCCAGCAGCTACTCCCGTACTGACAAACTGTTTTTT.

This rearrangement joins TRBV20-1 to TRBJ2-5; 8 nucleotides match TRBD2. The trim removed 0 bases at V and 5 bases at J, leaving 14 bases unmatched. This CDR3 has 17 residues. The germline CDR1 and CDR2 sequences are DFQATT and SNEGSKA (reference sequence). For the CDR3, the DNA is TGCAGTGCTAGAGATACGGCGGGAGGCATTCGACGTGAGACCCAGTACTTC. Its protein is CSARDTAGGIRRETQYF.

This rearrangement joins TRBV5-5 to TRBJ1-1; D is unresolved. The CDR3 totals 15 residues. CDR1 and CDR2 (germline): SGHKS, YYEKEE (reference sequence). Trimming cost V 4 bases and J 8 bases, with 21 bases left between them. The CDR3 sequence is CASSPEGQAEREAFF. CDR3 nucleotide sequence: TGTGCCAGCAGCCCCGAAGGGCAGGCGGAACGAGAAGCTTTCTTT.

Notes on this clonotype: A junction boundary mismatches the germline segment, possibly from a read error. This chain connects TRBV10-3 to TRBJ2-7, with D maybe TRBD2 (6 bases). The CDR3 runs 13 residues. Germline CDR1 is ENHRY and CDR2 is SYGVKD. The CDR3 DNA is TGTGCCATCAGAGACATAGCGGAGTACGAGCGGTACTTC. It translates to CAIRDIAEYERYF.

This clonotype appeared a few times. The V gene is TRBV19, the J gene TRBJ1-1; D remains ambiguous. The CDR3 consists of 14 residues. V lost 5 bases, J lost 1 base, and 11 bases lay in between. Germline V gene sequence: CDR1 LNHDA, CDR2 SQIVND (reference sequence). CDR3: CASSPREGNTEAFF. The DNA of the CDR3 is TGTGCCAGTAGTCCCCGAGAAGGGAACACTGAAGCTTTCTTT.

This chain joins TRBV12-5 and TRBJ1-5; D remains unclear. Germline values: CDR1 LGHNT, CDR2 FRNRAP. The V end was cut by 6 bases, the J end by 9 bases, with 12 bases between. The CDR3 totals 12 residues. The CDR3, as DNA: TGTGCTAGTGGCCCCAGCGGATTGCCCCAGCATTTT. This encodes CASGPSGLPQHF.

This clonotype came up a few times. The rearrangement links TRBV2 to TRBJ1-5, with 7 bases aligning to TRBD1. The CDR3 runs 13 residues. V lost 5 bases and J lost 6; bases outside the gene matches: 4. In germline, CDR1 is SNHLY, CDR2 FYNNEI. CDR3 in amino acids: CASSRQGGQPQHF. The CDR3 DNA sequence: TGTGCCAGCAGTCGACAGGGAGGTCAGCCCCAGCATTTT.

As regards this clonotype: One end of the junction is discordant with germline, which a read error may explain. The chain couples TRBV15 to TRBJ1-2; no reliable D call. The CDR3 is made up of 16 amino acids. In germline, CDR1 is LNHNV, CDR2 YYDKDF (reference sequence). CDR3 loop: CASSLPHSYGRGGYTF. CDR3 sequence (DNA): TGTGCCAGCAGCTTACCCCACTCTTACGGGAGAGGCGGCTACACCTTC.

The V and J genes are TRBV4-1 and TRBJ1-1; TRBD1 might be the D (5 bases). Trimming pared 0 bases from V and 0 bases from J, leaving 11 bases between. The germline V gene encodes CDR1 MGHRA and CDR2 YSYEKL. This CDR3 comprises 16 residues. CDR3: CASSQDTGGLNTEAFF. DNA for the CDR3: TGCGCCAGCAGCCAAGATACAGGCGGTTTGAACACTGAAGCTTTCTTT.

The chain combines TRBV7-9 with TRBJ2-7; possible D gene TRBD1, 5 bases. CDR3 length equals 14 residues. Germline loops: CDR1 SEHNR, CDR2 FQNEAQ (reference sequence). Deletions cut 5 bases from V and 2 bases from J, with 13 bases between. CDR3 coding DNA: TGTGCCAGCAGCCAACTTGGACAAGCCTACGAGCAGTACTTC. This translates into CASSQLGQAYEQYF.

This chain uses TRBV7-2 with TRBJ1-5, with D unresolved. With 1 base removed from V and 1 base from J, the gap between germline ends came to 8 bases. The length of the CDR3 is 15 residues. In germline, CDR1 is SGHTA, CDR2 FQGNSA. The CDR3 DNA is TGTGCCAGCAGCTTAGAAGTGGGGAGCAATCAGCCCCAGCATTTT. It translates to CASSLEVGSNQPQHF.

The CDR3 DNA reads TGTGCCAGCAGCAAGGGAGGGTGGGGCACTGAAGCTTTCTTT. Its protein is CASSKGGWGTEAFF. V is TRBV6-2 or TRBV6-3 and J is TRBJ1-1; no definite D call. V gave up 6 bases and J gave up 4 bases, with 15 bases separating them. CDR1 and CDR2 (germline): MNHEY, SVGEGT. This CDR3 comprises 14 residues.

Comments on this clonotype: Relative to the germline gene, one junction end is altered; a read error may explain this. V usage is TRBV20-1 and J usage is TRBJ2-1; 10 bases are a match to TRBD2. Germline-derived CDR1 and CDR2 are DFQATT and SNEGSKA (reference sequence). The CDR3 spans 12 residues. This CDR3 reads CSARRGSGGQGF. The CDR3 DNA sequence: TGCAGTGCTAGACGGGGTAGCGGGGGGCAGGGGTTC.

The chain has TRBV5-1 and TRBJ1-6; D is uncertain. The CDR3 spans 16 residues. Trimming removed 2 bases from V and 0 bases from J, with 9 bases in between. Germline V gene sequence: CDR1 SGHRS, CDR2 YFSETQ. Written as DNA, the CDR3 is TGCGCCAGCAGCTTAGGACTCAGCTCCTATAATTCACCCCTCCACTTT. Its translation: CASSLGLSSYNSPLHF.

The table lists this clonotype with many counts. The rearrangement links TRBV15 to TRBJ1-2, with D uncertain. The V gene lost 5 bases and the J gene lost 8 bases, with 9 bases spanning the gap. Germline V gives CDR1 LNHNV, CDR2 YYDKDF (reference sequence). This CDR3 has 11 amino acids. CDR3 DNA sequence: TGTGCCACCAGCGGTAGGAACGGCTACACCTTC. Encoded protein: CATSGRNGYTF.

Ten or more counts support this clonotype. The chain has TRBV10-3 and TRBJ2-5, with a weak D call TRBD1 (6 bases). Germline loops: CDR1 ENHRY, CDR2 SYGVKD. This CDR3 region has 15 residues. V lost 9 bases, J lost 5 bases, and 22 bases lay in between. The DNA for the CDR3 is TGTGCCATTGCCGGGACCAGGGGTGGGTACGAGACCCAGTACTTC. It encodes CAIAGTRGGYETQYF.

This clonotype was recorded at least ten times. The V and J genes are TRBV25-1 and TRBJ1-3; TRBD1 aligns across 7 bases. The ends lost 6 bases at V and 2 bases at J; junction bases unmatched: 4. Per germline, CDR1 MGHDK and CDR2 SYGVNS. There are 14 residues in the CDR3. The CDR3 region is CASSLTGAGNTIYF. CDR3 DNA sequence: TGTGCCAGCAGCCTAACAGGGGCTGGAAACACCATATATTTT.

The CDR3 DNA reads TGTGCCAGCAGCTTAATGGGGGGACTAGCATTTGATGAGCAGTTCTTC. This gives the protein CASSLMGGLAFDEQFF. The chain couples TRBV7-9 to TRBJ2-1, with 9 nucleotides matching TRBD2. The junction had 10 bases not matched to a gene; V was cut back by 2 bases and J by 8 bases. This CDR3 region has 16 residues. Germline lookup yields CDR1 SEHNR and CDR2 FQNEAQ (reference sequence).

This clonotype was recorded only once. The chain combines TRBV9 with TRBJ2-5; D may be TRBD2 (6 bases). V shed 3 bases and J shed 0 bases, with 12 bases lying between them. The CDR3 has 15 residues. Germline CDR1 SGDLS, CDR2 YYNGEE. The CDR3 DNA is TGTGCCAGCAGCGGGGGAGCGGGCAACCAAGAGACCCAGTACTTC. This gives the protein CASSGGAGNQETQYF.

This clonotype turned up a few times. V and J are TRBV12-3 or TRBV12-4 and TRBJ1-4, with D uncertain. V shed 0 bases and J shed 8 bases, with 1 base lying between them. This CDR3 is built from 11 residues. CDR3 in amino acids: CASSLAEKLFF. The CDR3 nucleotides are TGTGCCAGCAGTTTAGCAGAAAAACTGTTTTTT.

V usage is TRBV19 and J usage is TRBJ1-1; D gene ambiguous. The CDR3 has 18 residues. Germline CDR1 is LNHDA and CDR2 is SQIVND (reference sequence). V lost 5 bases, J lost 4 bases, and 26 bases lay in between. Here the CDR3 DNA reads TGTGCCAGTAGTCCCGTGGGAGGGTCCTCCGTAGGGAGCACTGAAGCTTTCTTT. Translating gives CASSPVGGSSVGSTEAFF.

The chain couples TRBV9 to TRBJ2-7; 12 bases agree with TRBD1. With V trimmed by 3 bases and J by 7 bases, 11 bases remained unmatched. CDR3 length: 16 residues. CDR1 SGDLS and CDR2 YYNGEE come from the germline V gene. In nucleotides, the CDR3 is TGTGCCAGCAGCGACCACCCGGGACAGGGGGCGCGGGAGCAGTACTTC. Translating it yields CASSDHPGQGAREQYF.

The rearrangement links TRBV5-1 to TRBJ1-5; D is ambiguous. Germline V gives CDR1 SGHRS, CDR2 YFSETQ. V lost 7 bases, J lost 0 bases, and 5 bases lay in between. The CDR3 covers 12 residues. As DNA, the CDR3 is TGCGCCAGCGGTACTAGCAATCAGCCCCAGCATTTT. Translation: CASGTSNQPQHF.